This TCR beta chain derives from a study of T cell responses to AZD1222 COVID-19 vaccine. This CDR3 comprises 11 residues. Germline CDR1 is SGDLS and CDR2 is YYNGEE. Trimming shortened V by 6 bases and J by 13 bases, and 11 bases separated the two germline ends. Profiled with immunoSEQ multiplex PCR; TCRdb holds only in-frame clones, not every one. The sample lists 150,000 to 160,000 clones, roughly nine tenths seen once, with 6.9% in the top ten. The sequencing used peripheral blood, collected after recovery from COVID-19. The chain carries TRBV9 and TRBJ1-6; D not resolved. This sequence originates from an adult who had recovered from COVID-19. The CDR3 reads CASTRRRPLHF. In nucleotides, the CDR3 is TGTGCCAGCACGCGCCGTCGGCCCCTCCACTTT. Looking up the rest from reference TRBV9 and TRBJ1-6 gives the full variable domain: DSGVTQTPKHLITATGQRVTLRCSPRSGDLSVYWYQQSLDQGLQFLIQYYNGEERAKGNILERFSAQQFPDLHSELNLSSLELGDSALYFCASTRRRPLHFGNGTRLTVT.